Below, 13 T cell receptor beta chains from the same sample are listed, as sequenced in a study of shared clonotypes between healthy human individuals. The table came from immunoSEQ multiplex PCR; TCRdb's copy has only in-frame clones and leaves some out. The sample lists under 1,100,000 clones, roughly 80% occurring once. The sequencing input was memory CD4+ T cells sorted from blood. Subset here: CD45RA-negative fraction. Every receptor here comes from a man aged 18 to 35 in good health.

To note about this clone: The sample contains more than one DNA sequence encoding this CDR3. V is TRBV7-6 and J is TRBJ1-1; D perhaps matches TRBD1 (5 bases). The CDR3 loop spans 14 amino acids. With 0 bases removed from V and 1 base from J, the gap between germline ends came to 6 bases. Per germline, CDR1 SGHVS and CDR2 FNYEAQ. In DNA, the CDR3 is TGTGCCAGCAGCTTAGCTGGGGGGAACACTGAAGCTTTCTTT. Its protein product is CASSLAGGNTEAFF.

The rearrangement links TRBV14 to TRBJ2-1; the D is unclear. V was trimmed by 1 base and J by 15 bases, leaving 16 bases between them. Germline V CDR1 and CDR2: SGHDN, FVKESK. This CDR3 has 13 residues. CDR3 residues: CASSQALDGSGFF. The CDR3 DNA reads as TGTGCCAGCAGCCAAGCCCTGGACGGCTCAGGGTTCTTC.

The chain combines TRBV4-3 with TRBJ1-5; D possibly corresponds to TRBD1 (6 bases). Between the trimmed V and J ends, which lost 2 bases and 7 bases, there was a span of 12 bases. Germline assignment: CDR1 LGHNA and CDR2 YSLEER. This CDR3 has 14 amino acids. CDR3 protein: CASSQLPQGQPQHF. The CDR3 DNA sequence: TGCGCCAGCAGCCAACTTCCCCAGGGGCAGCCCCAGCATTTT.

The chain employs TRBV4-3 and TRBJ2-1; D remains ambiguous. CDR1 LGHNA and CDR2 YSLEER come from the germline V gene. V was clipped by 0 bases and J by 6 bases, with 12 bases between them. The CDR3 consists of 15 residues. CDR3 bases: TGCGCCAGCAGCCAAGATTCCAGGCCAAGCAATGAGCAGTTCTTC. Translating it yields CASSQDSRPSNEQFF.

In this sample, this clone turned up a few times. The chain has TRBV18 and TRBJ1-1, with D possibly TRBD1 on 6 matching bases. V was pared by 2 bases and J by 7 bases, with 11 bases between. Germline lookup yields CDR1 KGHSH and CDR2 LQKENI. The CDR3 has 13 amino acids. Here the CDR3 DNA reads TGTGCCAGCTCACCAATGACAGGTAGTGAAGCTTTCTTT. Encoded protein: CASSPMTGSEAFF.

The gene calls are TRBV28 and TRBJ2-5; unclear D gene. Trimming took off 7 bases at V and 3 bases at J, with 9 bases between the two ends. This CDR3 has 12 amino acids. The germline V gene encodes CDR1 MDHEN and CDR2 SYDVKM. CDR3 protein: CASTIRKETQYF. CDR3 nucleotide sequence: TGTGCCAGCACCATTAGAAAAGAGACCCAGTACTTC.

Regarding this clone: The sample carries other DNA sequences with the same CDR3. This sequence joins TRBV20-1 and TRBJ2-5; no clear D. CDR3 size: 10 residues. Trimming took 6 bases from V and 4 from J, leaving 6 bases between them. Per the germline V gene, CDR1 is DFQATT and CDR2 is SNEGSKA (reference sequence). The CDR3 DNA sequence: TGCAGTGCGGGGTTAGAGACCCAGTACTTC. It codes for CSAGLETQYF.

This sequence joins TRBV30 and TRBJ2-7; 9 positions agree with TRBD2. Germline V lookup: CDR1 GTSNPN, CDR2 SVGIG (reference sequence). This CDR3 has 14 amino acids. Germline trimming cut 3 bases from V and 0 bases from J; bases unmatched to any gene: 3. CDR3 sequence reads: CAWRASGASYEQYF. The CDR3 region has the DNA TGTGCCTGGAGGGCTAGCGGGGCCTCCTACGAGCAGTACTTC.

With regard to this clone: The identical CDR3 is also encoded by other nucleotide sequences in the sample. The V and J genes are TRBV6-5 and TRBJ1-6, with no clear D. Trimming removed 2 bases from V and 7 bases from J, with 6 bases in between. Germline V gene lookup returns CDR1 MNHEY and CDR2 SVGAGI. CDR3 size: 13 residues. The CDR3 protein is CASSYTENSPLHF. CDR3 DNA sequence: TGTGCCAGCAGTTACACCGAAAATTCACCCCTCCACTTT.

The chain uses TRBV10-3 and TRBJ1-2; D possibly corresponds to TRBD1 (5 bases). The CDR3 consists of 14 residues. Trimming removed 0 bases at V and 10 bases at J, with 15 bases between. CDR1 and CDR2 from the germline V gene are ENHRY and SYGVKD. The CDR3, as DNA: TGTGCCATCAGTGAGTCATCAGTTAAGGGGACCTACACCTTC. It encodes CAISESSVKGTYTF.

This clone was found once. This chain links TRBV7-3 with TRBJ1-6, with 8 positions matching TRBD1. The germline V gene has CDR1 SGHTA and CDR2 FQGTGA. This CDR3 region has 15 residues. Trimming at V came to 5 bases and at J to 7 bases, leaving 7 bases not matched to a gene. CDR3 sequence reads: CASSPRQGRNSPLHF. For the CDR3, the DNA is TGTGCCAGCAGCCCAAGACAGGGGCGGAATTCACCCCTCCACTTT.

This chain uses TRBV5-8 with TRBJ2-7; 9 positions match TRBD2. The CDR3 is 15 amino acids. Germline-derived CDR1 and CDR2 are SGHTS and YDEGEE. V was clipped by 0 bases and J by 4 bases; unmatched bases: 5. CDR3 DNA: TGTGCCAGCAGCTTGGCTAGCGGGATACAATACGAGCAGTACTTC. Residues: CASSLASGIQYEQYF. Full variable domain (outside the CDR3, taken from reference TRBV5-8 and TRBJ2-7): EAGVTQSPTHLIKTRGQQATLRCSPISGHTSVYWYQQALGLGLQFLLWYDEGEERNRGNFPPRFSGRQFPNYSSELNVNALELEDSALYLCASSLASGIQYEQYFGPGTRLTVT.

This chain uses TRBV28 with TRBJ2-5, with D perhaps matching TRBD1 or TRBD2 (7 bases each). In germline, CDR1 is MDHEN, CDR2 SYDVKM. The CDR3 consists of 13 residues. V was clipped by 5 bases and J by 5 bases, with 12 bases between them. CDR3 nucleotides: TGTGCCAGCAGTACAGGGGAGGGGGAGACCCAGTACTTC. It yields the protein CASSTGEGETQYF.